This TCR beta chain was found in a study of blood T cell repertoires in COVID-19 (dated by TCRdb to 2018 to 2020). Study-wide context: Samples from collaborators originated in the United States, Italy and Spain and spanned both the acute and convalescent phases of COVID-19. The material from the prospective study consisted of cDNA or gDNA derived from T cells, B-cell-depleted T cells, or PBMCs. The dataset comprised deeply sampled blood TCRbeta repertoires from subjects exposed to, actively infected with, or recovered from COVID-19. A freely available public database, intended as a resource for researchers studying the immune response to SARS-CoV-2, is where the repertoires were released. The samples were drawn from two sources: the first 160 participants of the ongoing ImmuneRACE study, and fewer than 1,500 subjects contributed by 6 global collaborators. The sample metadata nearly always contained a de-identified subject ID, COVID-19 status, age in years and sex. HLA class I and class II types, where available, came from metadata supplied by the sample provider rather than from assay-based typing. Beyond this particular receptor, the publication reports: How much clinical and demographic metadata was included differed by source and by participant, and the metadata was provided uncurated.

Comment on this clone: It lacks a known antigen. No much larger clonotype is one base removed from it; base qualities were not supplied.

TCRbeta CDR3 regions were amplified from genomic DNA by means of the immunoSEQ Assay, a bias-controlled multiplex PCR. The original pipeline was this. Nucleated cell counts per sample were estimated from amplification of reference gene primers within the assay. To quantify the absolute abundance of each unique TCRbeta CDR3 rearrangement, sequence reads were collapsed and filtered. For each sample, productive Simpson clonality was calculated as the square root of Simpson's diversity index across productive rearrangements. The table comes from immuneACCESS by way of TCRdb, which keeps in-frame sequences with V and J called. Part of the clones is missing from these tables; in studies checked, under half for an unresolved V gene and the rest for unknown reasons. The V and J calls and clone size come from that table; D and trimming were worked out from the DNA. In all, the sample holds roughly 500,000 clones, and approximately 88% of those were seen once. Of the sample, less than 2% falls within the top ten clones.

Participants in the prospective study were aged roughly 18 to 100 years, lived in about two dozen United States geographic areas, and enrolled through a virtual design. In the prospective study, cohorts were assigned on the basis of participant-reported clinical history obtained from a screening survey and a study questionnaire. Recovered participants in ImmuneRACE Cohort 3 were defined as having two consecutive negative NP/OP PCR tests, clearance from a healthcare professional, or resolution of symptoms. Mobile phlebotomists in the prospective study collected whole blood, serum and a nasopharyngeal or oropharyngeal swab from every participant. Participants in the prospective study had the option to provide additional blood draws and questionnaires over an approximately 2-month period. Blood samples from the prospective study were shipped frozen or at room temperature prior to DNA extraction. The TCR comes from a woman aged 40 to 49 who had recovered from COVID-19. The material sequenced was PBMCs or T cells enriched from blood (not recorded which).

The DNA sequence follows: TGTGCCAGCAGTTTATGGGGTGACACACAAGGCGAAAAACTGTTTTTT. This codes for CASSLWGDTQGEKLFF. In this chain, TRBV28 is recombined with TRBJ1-4, with no confident D gene call. Trimming removed 0 bases from V and 8 bases from J, leaving 16 bases between the germline ends. Taken from the germline V gene, the CDR1 and CDR2 loops are MDHEN and SYDVKM. The CDR3 covers 16 residues, taking in both the cysteine and the phenylalanine. Only CDR3 DNA remains: 48 bases, in frame from the first base.